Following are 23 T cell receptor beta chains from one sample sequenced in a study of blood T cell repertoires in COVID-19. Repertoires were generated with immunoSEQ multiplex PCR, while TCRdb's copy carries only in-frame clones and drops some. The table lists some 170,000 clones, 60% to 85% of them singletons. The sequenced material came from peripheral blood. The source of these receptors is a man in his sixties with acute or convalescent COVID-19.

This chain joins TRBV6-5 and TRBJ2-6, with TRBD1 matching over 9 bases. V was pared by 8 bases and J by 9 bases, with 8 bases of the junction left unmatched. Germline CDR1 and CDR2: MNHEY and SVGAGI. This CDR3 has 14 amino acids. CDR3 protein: CASRRTGAVNVLTF. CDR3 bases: TGTGCCAGCCGAAGGACAGGGGCAGTCAACGTCCTGACTTTC.

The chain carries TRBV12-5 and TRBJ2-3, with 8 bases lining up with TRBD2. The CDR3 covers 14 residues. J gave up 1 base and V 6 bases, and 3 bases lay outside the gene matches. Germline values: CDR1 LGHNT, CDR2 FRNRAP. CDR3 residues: CASGYGGGTDTQYF. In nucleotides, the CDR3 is TGTGCTAGTGGATACGGGGGGGGCACAGATACGCAGTATTTT. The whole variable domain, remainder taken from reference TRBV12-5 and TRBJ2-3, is DARVTQTPRHKVTEMGQEVTMRCQPILGHNTVFWYRQTMMQGLELLAYFRNRAPLDDSGMPKDRFSAEMPDATLATLKIQPSEPRDSAVYFCASGYGGGTDTQYFGPGTRLTVL.

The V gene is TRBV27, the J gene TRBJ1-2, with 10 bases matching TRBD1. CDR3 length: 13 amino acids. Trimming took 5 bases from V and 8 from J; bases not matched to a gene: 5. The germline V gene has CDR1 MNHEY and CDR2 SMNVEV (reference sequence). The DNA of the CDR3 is TGTGCCAGCAGTGACAGGGGGCGCTGGGGCTACACCTTC. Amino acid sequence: CASSDRGRWGYTF.

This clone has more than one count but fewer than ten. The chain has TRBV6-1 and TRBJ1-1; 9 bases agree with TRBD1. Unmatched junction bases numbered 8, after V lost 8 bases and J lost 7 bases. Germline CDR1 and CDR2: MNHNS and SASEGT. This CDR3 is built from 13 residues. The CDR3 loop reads CASAPGQGSEAFF. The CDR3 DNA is TGTGCCAGCGCCCCCGGACAGGGGAGTGAAGCTTTCTTT.

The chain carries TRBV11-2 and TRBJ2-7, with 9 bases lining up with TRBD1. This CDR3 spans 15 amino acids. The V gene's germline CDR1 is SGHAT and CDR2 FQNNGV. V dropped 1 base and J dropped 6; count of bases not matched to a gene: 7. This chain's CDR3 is CASSLVGQGSSEQYF. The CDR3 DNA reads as TGTGCCAGCAGCTTAGTAGGACAGGGGAGTTCCGAGCAGTACTTC.

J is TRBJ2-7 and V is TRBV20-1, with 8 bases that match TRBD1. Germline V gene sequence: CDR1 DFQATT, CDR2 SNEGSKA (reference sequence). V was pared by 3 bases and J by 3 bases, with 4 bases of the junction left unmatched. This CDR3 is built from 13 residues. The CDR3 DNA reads TGCAGTGCTAGTGGGACAGGCGACTACGAGCAGTACTTC. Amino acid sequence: CSASGTGDYEQYF.

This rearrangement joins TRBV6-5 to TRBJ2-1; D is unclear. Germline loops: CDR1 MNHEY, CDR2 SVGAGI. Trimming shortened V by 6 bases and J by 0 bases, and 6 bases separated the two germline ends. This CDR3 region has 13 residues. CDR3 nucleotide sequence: TGTGCCAGCAGAGACAACTCCTACAATGAGCAGTTCTTC. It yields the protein CASRDNSYNEQFF.

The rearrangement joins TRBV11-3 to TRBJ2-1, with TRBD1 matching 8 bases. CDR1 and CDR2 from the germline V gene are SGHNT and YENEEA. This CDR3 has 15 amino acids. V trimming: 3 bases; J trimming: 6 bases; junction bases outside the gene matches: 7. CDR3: CASSFGTGHFNEQFF. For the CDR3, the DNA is TGTGCCAGCAGCTTCGGGACAGGCCATTTCAATGAGCAGTTCTTC.

DNA for the CDR3: TGTGCCAGTAGTATTGCGCAGGGCTGGTATTCACCCCTCCACTTT. Translating it yields CASSIAQGWYSPLHF. This sequence joins TRBV19 and TRBJ1-6; D perhaps matches TRBD1 (5 bases). Germline loops: CDR1 LNHDA, CDR2 SQIVND (reference sequence). There are 15 residues in the CDR3. The ends were cut back, 3 bases at V and 8 bases at J, with 14 bases in the middle.

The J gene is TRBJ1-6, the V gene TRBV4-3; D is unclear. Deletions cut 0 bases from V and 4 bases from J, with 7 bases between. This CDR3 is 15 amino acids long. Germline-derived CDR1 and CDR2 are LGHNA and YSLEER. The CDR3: CASSQDQAYNSPLHF. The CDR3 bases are TGCGCCAGCAGCCAAGACCAGGCATATAATTCACCCCTCCACTTT.

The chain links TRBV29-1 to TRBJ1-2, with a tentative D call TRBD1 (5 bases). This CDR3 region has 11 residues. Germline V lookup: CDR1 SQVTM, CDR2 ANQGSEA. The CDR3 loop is CTTGGRGGYTF. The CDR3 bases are TGCACCACGGGGGGTCGAGGAGGCTACACCTTC.

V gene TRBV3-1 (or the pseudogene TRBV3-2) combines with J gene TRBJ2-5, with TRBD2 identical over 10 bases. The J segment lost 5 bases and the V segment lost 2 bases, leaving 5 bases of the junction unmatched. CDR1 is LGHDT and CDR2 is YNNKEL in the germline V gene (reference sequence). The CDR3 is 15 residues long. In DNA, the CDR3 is TGTGCCAGCAGCCAAAGAGCGGGGGGGCCGGAGACCCAGTACTTC. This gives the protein CASSQRAGGPETQYF.

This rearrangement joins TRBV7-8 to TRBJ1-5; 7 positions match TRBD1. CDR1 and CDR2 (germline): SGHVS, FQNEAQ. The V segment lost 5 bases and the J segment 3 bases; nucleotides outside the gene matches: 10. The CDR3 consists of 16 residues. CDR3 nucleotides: TGTGCCAGCAGCACCTACAGGGGAATTGACAATCAGCCCCAGCATTTT. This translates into CASSTYRGIDNQPQHF.

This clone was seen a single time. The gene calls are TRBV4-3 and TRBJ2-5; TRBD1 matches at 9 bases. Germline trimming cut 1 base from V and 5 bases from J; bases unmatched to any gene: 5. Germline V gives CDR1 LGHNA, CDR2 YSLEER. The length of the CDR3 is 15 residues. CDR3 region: CASSQGQGEWETQYF. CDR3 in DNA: TGCGCCAGCAGCCAAGGACAGGGGGAGTGGGAGACCCAGTACTTC.

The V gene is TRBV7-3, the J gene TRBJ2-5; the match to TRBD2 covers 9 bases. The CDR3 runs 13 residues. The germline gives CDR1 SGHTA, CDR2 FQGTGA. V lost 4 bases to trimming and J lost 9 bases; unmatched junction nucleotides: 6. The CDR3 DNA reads TGTGCCAGCAGCTCATTAGCGGGAGCCTCCCAGTACTTC. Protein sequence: CASSSLAGASQYF.

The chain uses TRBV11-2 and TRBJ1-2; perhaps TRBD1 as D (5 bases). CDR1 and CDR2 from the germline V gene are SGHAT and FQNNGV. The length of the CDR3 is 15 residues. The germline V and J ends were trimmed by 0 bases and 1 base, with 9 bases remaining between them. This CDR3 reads CASSLDRGSNYGYTF. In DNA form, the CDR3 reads TGTGCCAGCAGCTTAGACCGGGGGAGTAACTATGGCTACACCTTC.

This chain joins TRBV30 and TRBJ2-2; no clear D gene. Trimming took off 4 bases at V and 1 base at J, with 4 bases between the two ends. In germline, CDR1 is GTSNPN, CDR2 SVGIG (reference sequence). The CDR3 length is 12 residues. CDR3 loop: CAWTGNTGELFF. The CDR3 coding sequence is TGTGCCTGGACAGGGAACACCGGGGAGCTGTTTTTT.

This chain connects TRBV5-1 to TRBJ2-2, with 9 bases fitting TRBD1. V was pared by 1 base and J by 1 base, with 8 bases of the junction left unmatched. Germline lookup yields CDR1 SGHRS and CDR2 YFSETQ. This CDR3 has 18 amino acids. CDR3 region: CASSLLSGQGLNTGELFF. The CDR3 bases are TGCGCCAGCAGCTTGCTTTCGGGACAGGGCTTGAACACCGGGGAGCTGTTTTTT.

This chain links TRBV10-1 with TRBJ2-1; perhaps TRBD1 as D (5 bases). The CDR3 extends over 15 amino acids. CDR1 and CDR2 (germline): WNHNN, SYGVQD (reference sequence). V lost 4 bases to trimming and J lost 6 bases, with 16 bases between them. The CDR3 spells CASSGRTSTGNEQFF. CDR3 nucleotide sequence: TGCGCCAGCAGTGGACGGACATCCACCGGCAATGAGCAGTTCTTC.

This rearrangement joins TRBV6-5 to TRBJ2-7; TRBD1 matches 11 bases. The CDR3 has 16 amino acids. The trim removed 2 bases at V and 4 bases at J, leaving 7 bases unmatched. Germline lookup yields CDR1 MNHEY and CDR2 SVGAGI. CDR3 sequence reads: CASSYQPGQGGYEQYF. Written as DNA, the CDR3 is TGTGCCAGCAGTTACCAACCGGGACAGGGGGGATACGAGCAGTACTTC.

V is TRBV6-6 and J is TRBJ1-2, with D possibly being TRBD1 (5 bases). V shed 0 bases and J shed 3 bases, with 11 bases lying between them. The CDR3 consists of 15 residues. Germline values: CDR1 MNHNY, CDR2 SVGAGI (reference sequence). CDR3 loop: CASSYSGQGDYGYTF. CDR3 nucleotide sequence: TGTGCCAGCAGTTACTCGGGCCAGGGCGACTATGGCTACACCTTC.

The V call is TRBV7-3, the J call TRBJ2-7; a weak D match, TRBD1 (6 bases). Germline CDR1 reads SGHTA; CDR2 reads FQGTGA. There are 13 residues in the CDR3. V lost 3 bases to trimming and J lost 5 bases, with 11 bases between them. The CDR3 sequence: CASSFEQGNEQYF. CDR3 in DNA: TGTGCCAGCAGCTTTGAACAGGGTAACGAGCAGTACTTC.

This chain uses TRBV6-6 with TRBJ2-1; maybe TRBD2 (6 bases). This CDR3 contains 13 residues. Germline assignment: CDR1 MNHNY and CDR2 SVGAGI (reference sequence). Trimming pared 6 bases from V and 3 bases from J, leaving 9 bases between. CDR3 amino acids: CASSAGNYNEQFF. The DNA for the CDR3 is TGTGCCAGCAGCGCGGGAAACTACAATGAGCAGTTCTTC.